The 6 T cell receptor beta chains listed next were all sequenced from one sample in a study of T-cell memory formation after mild COVID-19. TCRdb itself ran the 5' RACE reads through MiXCR, one entry per CDR3 protein. The data contain 580,000 or so distinct CDR3 sequences, roughly 17% of them singletons. Sequencing input: PBMCs or a T cell subset sorted from them (not recorded which). The receptors derive from an adult woman who had mild COVID-19 (a few samples of this study predate the infection). Cell type and time point are not known.

The V call is TRBV5-1, the J call TRBJ1-1; D remains unclear. V lost 1 base and J lost 4, with 11 bases in between. This CDR3 region has 14 residues. CDR1 is SGHRS, CDR2 YFSETQ, per germline. CDR3 residues: CASSLMSGTTEAFF. The CDR3 DNA sequence: TGCGCCAGCAGCTTGATGTCGGGTACCACTGAAGCTTTCTTT.

V and J are TRBV7-8 and TRBJ1-1; D remains ambiguous. The CDR3 totals 15 residues. Germline CDR1 and CDR2: SGHVS and FQNEAQ. Trimming shortened V by 2 bases and J by 4 bases, and 14 bases separated the two germline ends. The DNA of the CDR3 is TGTGCCAGCAGCTTATCTCTTGGCCGGAGCACTGAAGCTTTCTTT. Translated: CASSLSLGRSTEAFF.

This clonotype turned up a few times. The genes are TRBV24-1 and TRBJ2-2, with 9 bases lining up with TRBD2. V dropped 2 bases and J dropped 3; count of bases not matched to a gene: 9. The CDR3 runs to 18 residues. Germline assignment: CDR1 KGHDR and CDR2 SFDVKD. The DNA of the CDR3 is TGTGCCACCAGTGATTCACTACTAGCGGGTTTGGACACCGGGGAGCTGTTTTTT. It codes for CATSDSLLAGLDTGELFF.

The chain employs TRBV5-1 and TRBJ2-1; D gene ambiguous. Trimming took 4 bases from V and 6 from J, leaving 5 bases between them. Germline V gives CDR1 SGHRS, CDR2 YFSETQ. The CDR3 sequence is 11 residues long. The CDR3 coding sequence is TGCGCCAGCAGCACCGCCAATGAGCAGTTCTTC. Amino acid sequence: CASSTANEQFF.

This clonotype was observed a few times. The chain combines TRBV4-2 with TRBJ2-3, with D unresolved. Germline loops: CDR1 LGHNA, CDR2 YNFKEQ. The CDR3 consists of 15 residues. V was cut by 0 bases and J by 2 bases, with 9 bases left in between. CDR3 region: CASSQELSPTDTQYF. The CDR3 DNA reads as TGTGCCAGCAGCCAAGAACTCTCACCCACAGATACGCAGTATTTT.

This clonotype came up a few times. V and J are TRBV5-1 and TRBJ1-1, with D perhaps TRBD1 (6 bases). This CDR3 has 17 amino acids. Trimming stripped 1 base from V and 6 bases from J, with 22 bases between. CDR1 SGHRS and CDR2 YFSETQ come from the germline V gene. The DNA for the CDR3 is TGCGCCAGCAGCTTGAGGGGGGCACGACAGGATAGGGCTGAAGCTTTCTTT. This gives the protein CASSLRGARQDRAEAFF. Supplemented by reference TRBV5-1 and TRBJ1-1, the full variable domain reads KAGVTQTPRYLIKTRGQQVTLSCSPISGHRSVSWYQQTPGQGLQFLFEYFSETQRNKGNFPGRFSGRQFSNSRSEMNVSTLELGDSALYLCASSLRGARQDRAEAFFGQGTRLTVV.